The clone carrying this T cell receptor beta chain was seen a handful of times. The data are from a study of blood T cell repertoires in COVID-19. Study-wide background: Samples of COVID-19 (acute and convalescent) were obtained from the United States, Italy and Spain. Sources were T cells, B-cell-depleted T cells, or PBMCs; the material itself was cDNA or gDNA.

In germline, CDR1 is SGHTS, CDR2 YDEGEE. There are 15 residues in the CDR3. The V end was cut by 2 bases, the J end by 4 bases, with 12 bases between. The protocol was immunoSEQ multiplex PCR, while the TCRdb copy is restricted to in-frame clones and leaves out a portion. The sample gives more than 110,000 clones, 65% to 85% of which show up once; 7.5% to 8.5% is in the top ten. Sequenced material: peripheral blood. This TCR derives from a human donor in a cohort sampled during active COVID-19. This chain uses TRBV5-8 with TRBJ2-2; maybe TRBD1 (6 bases). CDR3 nucleotides: TGTGCCAGCAGCTTCACAGGGTTTGGCACCGGGGAGCTGTTTTTT. This encodes CASSFTGFGTGELFF.